Listed below are T cell receptor beta chains from one sample, sequenced in a study of T cell responses to AZD1222 COVID-19 vaccine. TCRdb keeps only in-frame clones here, not all; method: immunoSEQ multiplex PCR. The repertoire holds under 150,000 clones, with 85% to 90% as singletons. Sequenced material: peripheral blood, taken 28 days after the second AZD1222 dose. These receptors originate from an adult who received the AZD1222 COVID-19 vaccine. The CDR3 runs from the conserved cysteine through the conserved F or W. A D gene is named only where the DNA matches it firmly. Rows give clone size only sometimes, using once, few, many, or a class for an expanded clone.

TRBV7-2,TRBJ2-1,NA,TRBD1,TGTGCCAGCAGCGTGGGACAGGGGTCTTACAATGAGCAGTTCTTC,CASSVGQGSYNEQFF
TRBV4-3,TRBJ2-7,NA,TRBD1,TGCGCCAGCAGCCGGTCTAGACAGGGTTCCTACGAGCAGTACTTC,CASSRSRQGSYEQYF
TRBV6-6,TRBJ1-1,NA,NA,TGTGCCAGCAGTTGGAAGGGGGACACTGAAGCTTTCTTT,CASSWKGDTEAFF
TRBV7-7,TRBJ2-5,once,TRBD1,TGTGCTAGCAGCTTAGGGACAGAGAGACAAGAGACCCAGTACTTC,CASSLGTERQETQYF
TRBV6-5,TRBJ2-7,NA,TRBD2,TGTGCCAGCAGTAACAGCGGGGTGAACTCCTACGAGCAGTACTTC,CASSNSGVNSYEQYF
TRBV24-1,TRBJ2-4,NA,NA,TGTGCCACCAGTGATGGGGCGGGGGCCAAAAACATTCAGTACTTC,CATSDGAGAKNIQYF
TRBV7-2,TRBJ2-7,once,NA,TGTGCCAGCAGCTTAGGGACGAGGTACGAGCAGTACTTC,CASSLGTRYEQYF
TRBV4-3,TRBJ2-7,NA,NA,TGCGCCAGCAGCCCTTCAAGGTTCGGGGCTAGCTACGAGCAGTACTTC,CASSPSRFGASYEQYF
TRBV11-3,TRBJ1-1,once,TRBD1,TGTGCCAGCAGCTTAAAGGACAGGGGGTGTCTGGGGACTGAAGCTTTCTTT,CASSLKDRGCLGTEAFF
TRBV25-1,TRBJ1-1,NA,NA,TGTGCCAGCAGTGACATTAACACTGAAGCTTTCTTT,CASSDINTEAFF
TRBV19,TRBJ2-3,NA,TRBD2,TGTGCCACCAGGACTAGCGGGAGGGTTAGCACAGATACGCAGTATTTT,CATRTSGRVSTDTQYF
TRBV4-2,TRBJ2-5,NA,NA,TGTGCCAGCAGCCAAGATAGAGAGACCCAGTACTTC,CASSQDRETQYF
TRBV28,TRBJ2-5,once,TRBD1,TGTGCCAGCAGTTCCCGGGACAGGGGGCTGGGGACCCAGTACTTC,CASSSRDRGLGTQYF
TRBV4-2,TRBJ2-6,few,NA,TGTGCCAGCAGCCCGGTAGTACTTGGTGGGGCCAACGTCCTGACTTTC,CASSPVVLGGANVLTF
TRBV30,TRBJ2-1,NA,NA,TGTGCCTGGGGGCGGCAGAATGAGCAGTTCTTC,CAWGRQNEQFF
TRBV19,TRBJ2-1,NA,TRBD2,TGTGCCAGTAGTATGACTAGCTTAAAAAGCTCCTACAATGAGCAGTTCTTC,CASSMTSLKSSYNEQFF
TRBV28,TRBJ1-2,NA,TRBD1,TGTGCCAGCAGTTACGGACAGGGAGGCTATGGCTACACCTTC,CASSYGQGGYGYTF
TRBV27,TRBJ2-3,NA,NA,TGTGCCAGCAGTTTACGGGTTAGGGAGCGTGGGACAGATACGCAGTATTTT,CASSLRVRERGTDTQYF
TRBV7-2,TRBJ1-6,NA,NA,TGTGCCAGCAGCGGAGACACGTATTCACCCCTCCACTTT,CASSGDTYSPLHF
TRBV30,TRBJ1-1,NA,TRBD1,TGTGCCTGGAGCAGGGGGGTTTGGACTGAAGCTTTCTTT,CAWSRGVWTEAFF
TRBV7-2,TRBJ2-6,NA,TRBD1,TGTGCCAGCAGCTTAGGGCCCTTGACAGGGGTCTCTGGGGCCAACGTCCTGACTTTC,CASSLGPLTGVSGANVLTF
TRBV7-8,TRBJ1-1,NA,NA,TGTGCCAGCAGCTATATGGGGGCGGCGAACACTGAAGCTTTCTTT,CASSYMGAANTEAFF
TRBV9,TRBJ2-7,NA,TRBD2,TGTGCCAGCAGCCCTAGCCCTTCGGGGGGGCACGAGCAGTACTTC,CASSPSPSGGHEQYF
TRBV10-3,TRBJ2-1,NA,TRBD2,TGTGCCATCAGTGACATAGGCGGGAGGGCAAATGAGCAGTTCTTC,CAISDIGGRANEQFF
TRBV28,TRBJ1-1,NA,NA,TGTGCCAGCAGGGGGCAGGGCTTTGGGAACACTGAAGCTTTCTTT,CASRGQGFGNTEAFF
TRBV11-2,TRBJ2-1,once,NA,TGTGCCAGCAGCTTACGCCAACCAGCGGGCGATGAGCAGTTCTTC,CASSLRQPAGDEQFF
TRBV28,TRBJ1-5,NA,TRBD1,TGTGCCAGCAGTACGGACAGGGGGATCAATCAGCCCCAGCATTTT,CASSTDRGINQPQHF
TRBV24-1,TRBJ1-4,NA,NA,TGTGCCACCAGTGATGGGTTTACGACTAATGAAAAACTGTTTTTT,CATSDGFTTNEKLFF
TRBV18,TRBJ1-5,NA,NA,TGTGCCAGCTCACCCGCAGGGGGCAATCAGCCCCAGCATTTT,CASSPAGGNQPQHF